Listed here are 24 T cell receptor beta chains from one sample, sequenced in a study of blood T cell repertoires in COVID-19. The data were produced by immunoSEQ multiplex PCR, yet TCRdb's version contains in-frame clones alone and is incomplete. The repertoire holds a few hundred thousand clones, around 85% seen once, with roughly 1.9% in the top ten. Sample: peripheral blood. The receptors were sampled from a woman aged 30 to 39 who had recovered from COVID-19.

This chain joins TRBV19 and TRBJ1-5; TRBD1 agrees at 12 bases. The CDR3 has 19 residues. From germline, CDR1 is LNHDA and CDR2 SQIVND (reference sequence). The J segment lost 1 base and the V segment lost 5 bases, leaving 12 bases of the junction unmatched. CDR3 residues: CASSVSGDRGRTSNQPQHF. CDR3 coding DNA: TGTGCCAGTAGTGTCTCGGGGGACAGGGGGCGGACAAGCAATCAGCCCCAGCATTTT.

To note about this clone: This sample includes further DNA sequences coding for the same CDR3. The chain joins TRBV2 to TRBJ1-2; TRBD1 matches at 7 bases. CDR1 is SNHLY and CDR2 is FYNNEI in the germline V gene. The CDR3 has 12 residues. V lost 5 bases, J lost 6 bases, and 3 bases stayed unmatched. CDR3 DNA sequence: TGTGCCAGCAGTAGGGGGCAGGATGGCTACACCTTC. It is translated as CASSRGQDGYTF.

The chain carries TRBV9 and TRBJ2-1; the match to TRBD2 covers 10 bases. CDR3 size: 16 residues. Germline V gene lookup returns CDR1 SGDLS and CDR2 YYNGEE. The ends lost 0 bases at V and 4 bases at J; junction bases unmatched: 4. CDR3 protein: CASSVVAGGLYNEQFF. CDR3 coding DNA: TGTGCCAGCAGCGTAGTAGCGGGGGGTCTGTACAATGAGCAGTTCTTC.

The CDR3 here is CASNAPGVSNTEAFF. The CDR3 region has the DNA TGTGCCAGCAATGCACCGGGGGTCTCCAACACTGAAGCTTTCTTT. J is TRBJ1-1 and V is TRBV5-4; tentatively, D is TRBD1 (5 bases). The CDR3 is 15 amino acids. Germline loops: CDR1 SGHNT, CDR2 YYREEE (reference sequence). Trimming shortened V by 6 bases and J by 2 bases, and 17 bases separated the two germline ends.

The V call is TRBV19, the J call TRBJ2-2, with a possible D match to TRBD1 (5 bases). The V end lost 10 bases, the J end lost 6 bases, and 12 bases lay between the germline ends. The CDR3 totals 12 residues. Germline CDR1 reads LNHDA; CDR2 reads SQIVND (reference sequence). The CDR3 is CATRVPSGELFF. The CDR3 nucleotides are TGTGCCACCAGGGTTCCGTCCGGGGAGCTGTTTTTT.

V gene TRBV28 combines with J gene TRBJ1-5; 7 nucleotides line up with TRBD1. The V and J ends lost 6 bases and 0 bases, in that order; junction bases with no gene match: 8. This CDR3 region has 16 residues. CDR1 is MDHEN and CDR2 is SYDVKM in the germline V gene. The CDR3, as DNA: TGTGCCAGCAGGGCCTCACAGGGGTATAGCAATCAGCCCCAGCATTTT. Translating it yields CASRASQGYSNQPQHF.

The chain uses TRBV10-1 and TRBJ1-6, with TRBD1 matching 7 bases. V shed 7 bases, J shed 10 bases, and the junction held 7 bases outside the gene matches. CDR1 is WNHNN, CDR2 SYGVQD, per germline (reference sequence). This CDR3 comprises 13 residues. The CDR3 coding sequence is TGCGCCAGCAACGGACAGGTGGAATCACCCCTCCACTTT. Translating it yields CASNGQVESPLHF.

V usage is TRBV9 and J usage is TRBJ1-2; 8 positions match TRBD1. V lost 3 bases to trimming and J lost 7 bases; unmatched junction nucleotides: 5. In germline, CDR1 is SGDLS, CDR2 YYNGEE. The CDR3 is made up of 13 amino acids. CDR3 region: CASSDQGARGYTF. As DNA, the CDR3 is TGTGCCAGCAGCGATCAGGGGGCGCGTGGCTACACCTTC. Full variable domain (missing parts from reference TRBV9 and TRBJ1-2): DSGVTQTPKHLITATGQRVTLRCSPRSGDLSVYWYQQSLDQGLQFLIQYYNGEERAKGNILERFSAQQFPDLHSELNLSSLELGDSALYFCASSDQGARGYTFGSGTRLTVV.

This chain links TRBV4-1 with TRBJ1-3, with no clear D. Trimming shortened V by 0 bases and J by 0 bases, and 6 bases separated the two germline ends. Germline values: CDR1 MGHRA, CDR2 YSYEKL. The CDR3 runs to 15 residues. As DNA, the CDR3 is TGCGCCAGCAGCCAAGAGGGCAGCTCTGGAAACACCATATATTTT. Amino acids: CASSQEGSSGNTIYF.

The chain carries TRBV28 and TRBJ1-5; 7 nucleotides align to TRBD1. Germline trimming cut 5 bases from V and 1 base from J; bases unmatched to any gene: 5. The CDR3 has 15 amino acids. Germline lookup yields CDR1 MDHEN and CDR2 SYDVKM. The CDR3 sequence: CASSPGTASNQPQHF. In DNA form, the CDR3 reads TGTGCCAGCAGTCCCGGGACAGCCAGCAATCAGCCCCAGCATTTT.

This chain links TRBV5-1 with TRBJ1-1; a weak D match, TRBD1 (6 bases). The germline V and J ends were trimmed by 7 bases and 2 bases, with 15 bases remaining between them. Germline CDR1 is SGHRS and CDR2 is YFSETQ. The CDR3 consists of 14 residues. The CDR3 DNA is TGCGCCAGCCGCCCTGTTGGGGGCAACACTGAAGCTTTCTTT. Its translation: CASRPVGGNTEAFF.

The chain has TRBV10-3 and TRBJ1-6; 8 bases map to TRBD1. Germline CDR1 reads ENHRY; CDR2 reads SYGVKD. This CDR3 has 15 amino acids. After removal of 0 bases from V and 8 bases from J, the junction contained 3 bases not matched to a gene. CDR3 DNA: TGTGCCATCAGTGAGTCCGGGACAGGTGATTCACCCCTCCACTTT. Its translation: CAISESGTGDSPLHF.

This chain connects TRBV4-2 to TRBJ2-5; no clear D gene. The V and J ends lost 5 bases and 0 bases respectively, with 16 bases between them. The CDR3 sequence is 16 residues long. Germline assignment: CDR1 LGHNA and CDR2 YNFKEQ. The CDR3 DNA follows: TGTGCCAGCAGCGAAGCAAGTTGGGCGTACCAAGAGACCCAGTACTTC. Amino acids: CASSEASWAYQETQYF.

The chain combines TRBV10-1 with TRBJ2-7; 7 bases are shared with TRBD1. CDR1 WNHNN and CDR2 SYGVQD come from the germline V gene (reference sequence). This CDR3 has 12 residues. J lost 6 bases, V lost 6 bases, and 5 bases had no gene match. The CDR3 DNA sequence: TGCGCCAGCAGCGAGACAGGGTCCGAGCAGTACTTC. Translating it yields CASSETGSEQYF.

This clone has just one count. The V call is TRBV5-6, the J call TRBJ1-2; the D is unclear. Germline values: CDR1 SGHDT, CDR2 YYEEEE. This CDR3 has 12 residues. The ends were cut back, 1 base at V and 6 bases at J, with 7 bases in the middle. In nucleotides, the CDR3 is TGTGCCAGCAGCTTGAAAGGAGATGGCTACACCTTC. This sequence encodes CASSLKGDGYTF.

The chain carries TRBV21-1 and TRBJ2-1; the table gives TRBD1 as D, unverified against the DNA. TRBV21-1 is a recognized pseudogene. There are 12 residues in the CDR3. CDR3 amino acids: CASSTRGHEQFF. For the CDR3, the DNA is TGTGCCAGCAGCACAAGAGGACACGAGCAGTTCTTC.

The chain recombines TRBV6-6 with TRBJ1-1; the D is unclear. Germline loops: CDR1 MNHNY, CDR2 SVGAGI (reference sequence). The CDR3 runs 16 residues. Trimming cost V 2 bases and J 0 bases, with 13 bases left between them. The CDR3 nucleotides read TGTGCCAGCAGTTACGTTATGGCGGGGATGAACACTGAAGCTTTCTTT. Translated: CASSYVMAGMNTEAFF.

This clone was counted between two and nine times. J is TRBJ1-5 and V is TRBV30; D possibly corresponds to TRBD1 (5 bases). The CDR3 runs 13 residues. Germline values: CDR1 GTSNPN, CDR2 SVGIG (reference sequence). Between the trimmed V and J ends, which lost 1 base and 4 bases, there was a span of 8 bases. DNA of the CDR3: TGTGCCTGGAGTGGGGACTTAAATCAGCCCCAGCATTTT. It codes for CAWSGDLNQPQHF.

The rearrangement joins TRBV5-4 to TRBJ1-1; 8 bases line up with TRBD1. V trimming: 4 bases; J trimming: 3 bases; junction bases outside the gene matches: 11. The CDR3 is 16 amino acids. CDR1 and CDR2 (germline): SGHNT, YYREEE (reference sequence). The CDR3 bases are TGTGCCAGCAGCCCTATCTGGACAGGGAGGGACACTGAAGCTTTCTTT. Translation gives CASSPIWTGRDTEAFF. Full variable domain (rest looked up from reference TRBV5-4 and TRBJ1-1): ETGVTQSPTHLIKTRGQQVTLRCSSQSGHNTVSWYQQALGQGPQFIFQYYREEENGRGNFPPRFSGLQFPNYSSELNVNALELDDSALYLCASSPIWTGRDTEAFFGQGTRLTVV.

V gene TRBV23-1 combines with J gene TRBJ2-7; 7 nucleotides agree with TRBD1. TRBV23-1 is reported as an ORF; its role is uncertain. The CDR3 loop spans 15 amino acids. The ends lost 3 bases at V and 3 bases at J; junction bases unmatched: 8. CDR3 protein: CASSHRDRGFYEQYF. CDR3 nucleotide sequence: TGCGCCAGCAGTCACCGGGACAGAGGGTTCTACGAGCAGTACTTC.

The V call is TRBV28, the J call TRBJ2-3; TRBD2 might be the D (6 bases). Trimming cost V 4 bases and J 0 bases, with 20 bases left between them. Germline loops: CDR1 MDHEN, CDR2 SYDVKM. The CDR3 consists of 18 residues. Written as DNA, the CDR3 is TGTGCCAGCAGTTCGAGACTAGGCCCTTTTTCTAGCACAGATACGCAGTATTTT. Translating gives CASSSRLGPFSSTDTQYF.

The rearrangement links TRBV24-1 to TRBJ2-1; D remains unclear. Trimming shortened V by 3 bases and J by 8 bases, and 10 bases separated the two germline ends. Germline values: CDR1 KGHDR, CDR2 SFDVKD. The CDR3 has 13 amino acids. The CDR3: CATSDTAFDEQFF. The CDR3 nucleotides read TGTGCCACCAGTGATACAGCCTTCGATGAGCAGTTCTTC.

The chain joins TRBV7-3 to TRBJ2-2; 14 bases match TRBD2. Trimming removed 5 bases from V and 6 bases from J; junction bases left unmatched: 8. The V gene's germline CDR1 is SGHTA and CDR2 FQGTGA. The CDR3 has 17 residues. In nucleotides, the CDR3 is TGTGCCAGCAGCCCACCGGGACTAGCGGGAGTCTCCGGGGAGCTGTTTTTT. Residues: CASSPPGLAGVSGELFF.

The genes are TRBV27 and TRBJ2-3; D not certain. V lost 4 bases and J 5 bases, leaving 10 bases between the germline ends. Germline assignment: CDR1 MNHEY and CDR2 SMNVEV (reference sequence). This CDR3 has 13 residues. CDR3 amino acids: CASSSQAGDTQYF. In DNA, the CDR3 is TGTGCCAGCAGTTCCCAGGCAGGAGATACGCAGTATTTT.